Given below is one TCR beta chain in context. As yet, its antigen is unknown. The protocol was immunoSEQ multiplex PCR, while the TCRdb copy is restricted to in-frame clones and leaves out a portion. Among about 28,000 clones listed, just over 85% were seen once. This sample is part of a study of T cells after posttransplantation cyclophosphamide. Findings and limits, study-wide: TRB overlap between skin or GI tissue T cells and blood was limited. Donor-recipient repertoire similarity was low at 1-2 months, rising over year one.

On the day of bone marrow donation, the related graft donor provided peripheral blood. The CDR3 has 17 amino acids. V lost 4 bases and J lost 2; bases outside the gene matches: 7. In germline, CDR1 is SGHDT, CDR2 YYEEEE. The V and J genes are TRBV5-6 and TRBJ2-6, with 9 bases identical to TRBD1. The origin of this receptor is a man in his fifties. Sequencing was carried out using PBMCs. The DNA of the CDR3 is TGTGCCAGCAGCCCGGACAGGGGAACTGCTGGGGCCAACGTCCTGACTTTC. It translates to CASSPDRGTAGANVLTF.